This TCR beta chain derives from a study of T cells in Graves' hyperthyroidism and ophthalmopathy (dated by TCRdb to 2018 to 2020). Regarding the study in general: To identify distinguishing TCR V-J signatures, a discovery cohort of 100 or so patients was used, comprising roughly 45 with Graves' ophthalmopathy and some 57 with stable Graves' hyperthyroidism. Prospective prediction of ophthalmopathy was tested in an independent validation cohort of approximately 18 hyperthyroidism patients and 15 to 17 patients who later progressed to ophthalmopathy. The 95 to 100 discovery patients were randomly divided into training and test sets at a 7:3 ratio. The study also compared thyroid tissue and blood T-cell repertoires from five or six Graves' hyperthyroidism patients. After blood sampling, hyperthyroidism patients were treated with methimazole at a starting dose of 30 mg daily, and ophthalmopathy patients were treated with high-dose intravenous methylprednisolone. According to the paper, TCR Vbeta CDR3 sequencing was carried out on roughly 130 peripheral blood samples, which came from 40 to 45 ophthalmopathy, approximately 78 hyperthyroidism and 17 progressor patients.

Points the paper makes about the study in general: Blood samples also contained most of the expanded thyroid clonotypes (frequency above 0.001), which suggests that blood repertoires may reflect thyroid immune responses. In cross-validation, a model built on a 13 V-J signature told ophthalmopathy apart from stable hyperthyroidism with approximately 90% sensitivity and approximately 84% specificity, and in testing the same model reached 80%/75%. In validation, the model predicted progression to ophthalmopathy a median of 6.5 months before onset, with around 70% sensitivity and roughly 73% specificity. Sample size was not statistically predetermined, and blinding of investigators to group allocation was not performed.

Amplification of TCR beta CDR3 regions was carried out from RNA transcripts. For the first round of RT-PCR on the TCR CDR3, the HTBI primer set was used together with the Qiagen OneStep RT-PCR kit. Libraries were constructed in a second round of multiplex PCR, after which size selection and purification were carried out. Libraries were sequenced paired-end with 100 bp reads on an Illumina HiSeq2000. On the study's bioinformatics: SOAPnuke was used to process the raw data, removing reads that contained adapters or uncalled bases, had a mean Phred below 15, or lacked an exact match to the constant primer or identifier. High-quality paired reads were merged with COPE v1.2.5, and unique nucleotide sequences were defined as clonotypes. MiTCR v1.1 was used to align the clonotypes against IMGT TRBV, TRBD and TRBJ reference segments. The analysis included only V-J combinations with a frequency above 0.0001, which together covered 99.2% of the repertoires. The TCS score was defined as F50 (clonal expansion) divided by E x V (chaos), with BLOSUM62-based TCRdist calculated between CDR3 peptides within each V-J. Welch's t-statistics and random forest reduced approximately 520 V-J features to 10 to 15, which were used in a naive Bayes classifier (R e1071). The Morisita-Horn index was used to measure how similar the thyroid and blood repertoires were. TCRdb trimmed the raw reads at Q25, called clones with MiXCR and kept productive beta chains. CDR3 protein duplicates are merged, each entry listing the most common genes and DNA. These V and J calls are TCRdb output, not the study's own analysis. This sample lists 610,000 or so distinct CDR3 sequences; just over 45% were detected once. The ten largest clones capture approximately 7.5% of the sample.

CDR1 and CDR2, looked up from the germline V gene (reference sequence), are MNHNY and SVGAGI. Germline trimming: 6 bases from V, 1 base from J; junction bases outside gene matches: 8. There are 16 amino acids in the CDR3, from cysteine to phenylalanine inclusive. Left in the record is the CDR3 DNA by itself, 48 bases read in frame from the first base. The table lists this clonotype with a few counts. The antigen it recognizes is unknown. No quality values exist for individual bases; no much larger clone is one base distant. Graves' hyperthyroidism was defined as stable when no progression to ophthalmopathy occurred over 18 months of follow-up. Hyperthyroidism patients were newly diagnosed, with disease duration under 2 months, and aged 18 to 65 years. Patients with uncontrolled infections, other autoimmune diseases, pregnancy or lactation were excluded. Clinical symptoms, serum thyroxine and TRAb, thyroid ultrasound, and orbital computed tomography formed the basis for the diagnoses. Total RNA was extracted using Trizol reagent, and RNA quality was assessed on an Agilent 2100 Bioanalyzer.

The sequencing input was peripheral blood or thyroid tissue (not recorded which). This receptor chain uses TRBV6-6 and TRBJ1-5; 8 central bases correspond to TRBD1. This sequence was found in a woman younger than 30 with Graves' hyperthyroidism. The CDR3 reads CASSPRQGLSNQPQHF. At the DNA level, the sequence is TGTGCCAGCAGCCCCAGACAGGGGTTGAGCAATCAGCCCCAGCATTTT.